This record covers a single TCR beta chain. Its specificity is not known. Clones were read by immunoSEQ multiplex PCR, and TCRdb kept only the in-frame ones, dropping some. The top ten clones hold 9.4% of a sample with more than 7,000 clones, 65% to 80% of them seen once. The germline V gene has CDR1 MNHEY and CDR2 SMNVEV (reference sequence). V was trimmed by 7 bases and J by 6 bases, leaving 25 bases between them. The CDR3 contains 16 residues. The data were obtained in a study of tumor-infiltrating lymphocytes in localized non-small cell lung cancer. Study-level information: From each patient, both tumor and uninvolved lung, non-adjacent to tumor, were sampled. General study results and limits: Different pieces of the same tissue went to different assays, confounding technical variation with intratumor heterogeneity. Higher tumor T cell infiltration than in uninvolved lung was supported by TCRbeta sequencing. Not all patients were TCR sequenced, owing to tissue quantity.

This sequence originates from a human donor with non-small cell lung cancer. The sequenced sample consisted of uninvolved lung tissue not adjacent to the tumor. The V call is TRBV27, the J call TRBJ2-7, with D perhaps matching TRBD2 (6 bases). CDR3 in amino acids: CASKRAGGLGRSEQYF. The CDR3 nucleotides read TGTGCCAGCAAAAGAGCGGGTGGCTTGGGGAGGAGCGAGCAGTACTTC.